What follows are 6 T cell receptor beta chains derived from one specimen sequenced in a study of shared clonotypes between healthy human individuals. The protocol was immunoSEQ multiplex PCR, while the TCRdb copy is restricted to in-frame clones and leaves out a portion. This table has under 2,000,000 clones, less than 95% appearing once. Naive-designated CD8 cells lacked CD45RO, were positively enriched for CCR7, and omitted terminally differentiated effector memory CD45RA+ cells. Sequenced: naive CD8+ T cells sorted from blood. The receptors derive from a man aged 18 to 29 in good health.

This CDR3 reads CASSEGLASGDYEQYF. The CDR3 nucleotides read TGTGCCAGCAGTGAAGGACTGGCTAGCGGGGACTACGAGCAGTACTTC. This rearrangement joins TRBV2 to TRBJ2-7; TRBD2 aligns across 9 bases. Germline V gives CDR1 SNHLY, CDR2 FYNNEI. The CDR3 spans 16 residues. The ends lost 1 base at V and 3 bases at J; junction bases unmatched: 7.

The chain combines TRBV29-1 with TRBJ1-2; tentative D call: TRBD1 (5 bases). The CDR3 length is 16 residues. The germline gives CDR1 SQVTM, CDR2 ANQGSEA. Trimming removed 1 base from V and 3 bases from J, with 18 bases in between. DNA of the CDR3: TGCAGCGTTGAAGGGACGGACACAATAAATTACTATGGCTACACCTTC. Translated: CSVEGTDTINYYGYTF.

Comments on this clone: Other DNA sequences in the sample encode the same CDR3. The genes are TRBV28 and TRBJ2-1; no clear D gene. This CDR3 spans 10 amino acids. CDR1 and CDR2 (germline): MDHEN, SYDVKM. V was cut by 3 bases and J by 6 bases, with 0 bases left in between. The CDR3 sequence: CASSFNEQFF. DNA for the CDR3: TGTGCCAGCAGTTTCAATGAGCAGTTCTTC.

Here the CDR3 reads CASSLGFNEQFF. The CDR3 nucleotides read TGTGCCAGCAGCTTAGGCTTCAATGAGCAGTTCTTC. The V call is TRBV7-8, the J call TRBJ2-1, with D unresolved. This CDR3 is 12 amino acids long. Trimming stripped 1 base from V and 6 bases from J, with 4 bases between. CDR1 and CDR2 from the germline V gene are SGHVS and FQNEAQ.

CDR3 amino acids: CASSAGTGDEQYF. CDR3 bases: TGTGCCAGCAGCGCTGGGACGGGCGACGAGCAGTACTTC. This chain uses TRBV9 with TRBJ2-7; TRBD1 or TRBD2 may be the D gene (5 bases each). The CDR3 runs to 13 residues. Trimming removed 3 bases from V and 5 bases from J, with 12 bases in between. In germline, CDR1 is SGDLS, CDR2 YYNGEE. Full variable domain (rest looked up from reference TRBV9 and TRBJ2-7): DSGVTQTPKHLITATGQRVTLRCSPRSGDLSVYWYQQSLDQGLQFLIQYYNGEERAKGNILERFSAQQFPDLHSELNLSSLELGDSALYFCASSAGTGDEQYFGPGTRLTVT.

The chain couples TRBV13 to TRBJ2-3; 8 bases are shared with TRBD2. Per germline, CDR1 PRHDT and CDR2 FYEKMQ (reference sequence). V gave up 5 bases and J gave up 3 bases; unmatched junction bases: 7. The CDR3 length is 15 residues. In DNA form, the CDR3 reads TGTGCCAGCAGCGCCTTAGGCGGGGGGACAGATACGCAGTATTTT. Residues: CASSALGGGTDTQYF.